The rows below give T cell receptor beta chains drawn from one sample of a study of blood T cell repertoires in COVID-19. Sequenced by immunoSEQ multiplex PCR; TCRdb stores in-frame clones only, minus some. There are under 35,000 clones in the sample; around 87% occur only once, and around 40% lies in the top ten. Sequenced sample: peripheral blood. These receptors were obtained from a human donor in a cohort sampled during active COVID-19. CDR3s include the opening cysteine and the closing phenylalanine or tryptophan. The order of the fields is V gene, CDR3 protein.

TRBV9,CASSSGQGGPQPQHF
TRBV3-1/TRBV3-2,CASSPRDRGNTIYF
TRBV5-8,CASSLAGRGQPF
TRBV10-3,CAISVTGQGYTF
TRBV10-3,CAISATSGQETQYF
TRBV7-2,CASSFSSYQPQHF
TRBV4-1,CATQATGYSAEAFF
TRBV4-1,CASSREYRAGSQPQHF
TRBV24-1,CATSDLVDRVHEQYF
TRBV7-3,CASSDQRGGQETQYF
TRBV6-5,CASTVGTGNYGYTF
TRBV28,CARQGAQTEAFF
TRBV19,CASSGGIGTLAKNIQYF
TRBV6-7,CASRPRDPRRNQPQHF
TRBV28,CASSGTGSYEQYF
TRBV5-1,CASSAGTMVQETQYF
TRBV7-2,CASSFLSSGGRADTQYF
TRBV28,CASSFFTGELFF
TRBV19,CASNDREHSPLHF
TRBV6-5,CASSMQGDLYGYTF
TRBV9,CASSVRRVPGTGELFF
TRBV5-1,CASTQSTGVNYGYTF
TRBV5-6,CASRAGITENIQYF
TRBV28,CASSPSGGETQYF
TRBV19,CASSSWSSYNSPLHF
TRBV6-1,CASSEEAPVREQFF
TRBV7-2,CASSLASGGAGGETQYF
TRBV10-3,CAISATSGAAGDTQYF
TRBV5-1,CASSLARGQGANVLTF
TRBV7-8,CASSFSGGGETQYF
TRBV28,CASSLWGGAGDQPQHF
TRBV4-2,CASSQGATGGNEKLFF
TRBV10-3,CATRTGTGTSEQFF
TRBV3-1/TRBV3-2,CASSGTGYSGANVLTF
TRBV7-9,CASSLAEGQATDTQYF
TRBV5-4,CASSLAPVGQGARGYTF
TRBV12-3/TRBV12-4,CASSRGTGNTIYF
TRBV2,CASSAQGAIGELFF
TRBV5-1,CASSFGQGSGEQYF
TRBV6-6,CASSYSDRGTYEQYF
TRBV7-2,CASSWGQGGNQPQHF
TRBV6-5,CASSLSSTGELFF
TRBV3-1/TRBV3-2,CASSQEGLQGTDTQYF
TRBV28,CASSSRISDRYSNQPQHF
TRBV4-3,CASSQDQTGGYTF
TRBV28,CASSSPGGALYEQYF
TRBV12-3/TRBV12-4,CASSTGSRETQYF
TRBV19,CATNTGNWQPQHF
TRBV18,CASSPRQGHADGYTF
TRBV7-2,CASSFQGSIDTGELFF
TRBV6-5,CASESGSSSQYF
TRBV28,CASSLWAGGFYGYTF
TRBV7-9,CASSSTGSEPQHF
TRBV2,CASSGGLGNQPQHF
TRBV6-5,CASSFDGQGYGYTF
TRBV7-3,CASSLEGAMHNEQFF
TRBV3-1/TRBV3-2,CASSPRGTSYEQYF
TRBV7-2,CASSLQEWDTEAFF
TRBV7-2,CASSTQGSAPLHF
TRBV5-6,CASSLHGGVFYNEQFF